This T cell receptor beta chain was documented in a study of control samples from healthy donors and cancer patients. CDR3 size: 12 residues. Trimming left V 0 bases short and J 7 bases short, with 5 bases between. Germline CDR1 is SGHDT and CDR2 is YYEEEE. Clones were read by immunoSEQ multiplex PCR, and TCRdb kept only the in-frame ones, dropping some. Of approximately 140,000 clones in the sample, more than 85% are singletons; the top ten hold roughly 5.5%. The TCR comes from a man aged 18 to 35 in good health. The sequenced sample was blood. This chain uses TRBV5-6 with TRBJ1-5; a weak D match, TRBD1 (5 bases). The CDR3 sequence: CASSLEGQPQHF. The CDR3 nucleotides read TGTGCCAGCAGCTTGGAGGGGCAGCCCCAGCATTTT.